Listed below are T cell receptor beta chains from one sample, sequenced in a study of T cells after yellow fever vaccination. MiXCR was run by TCRdb on the 5' RACE reads, yielding one entry per CDR3 protein. The sample shows roughly 74,000 distinct CDR3 sequences, more than 5.5% of them seen only once. Sequences were derived from CD8+ T cells sorted from PBMCs, sampled less than 6 days after the first yellow fever vaccination. These receptors were obtained from a man younger than 35 who received the YFV17D yellow fever vaccine. CDR3s include the opening cysteine and the closing phenylalanine or tryptophan. Each record gives: D gene, J gene, clone size, V gene, CDR3 protein, CDR3 DNA. D genes are given only for firm matches. Where a row states a size, it is once, few, many or the class of an expanded clone; other rows omit it.

d_gene: NA; j_gene: TRBJ1-3; abundance: NA; v_gene: TRBV7-9; CDR3aa: CASSLVPGADGNTIYF; CDR3nt: TGTGCCAGCAGCTTAGTTCCGGGGGCTGATGGAAACACCATATATTTT
d_gene: NA; j_gene: TRBJ1-5; abundance: few; v_gene: TRBV5-5; CDR3aa: CASSLRFGYNQPQHF; CDR3nt: TGTGCCAGCAGCTTGCGGTTCGGTTACAATCAGCCCCAGCATTTT
d_gene: NA; j_gene: TRBJ2-7; abundance: NA; v_gene: TRBV7-6; CDR3aa: CASAPRDPYEQYF; CDR3nt: TGTGCCAGCGCACCGCGAGATCCCTACGAGCAGTACTTC
d_gene: TRBD1; j_gene: TRBJ2-2; abundance: many; v_gene: TRBV6-2/TRBV6-3; CDR3aa: CASSYSTGGYGGELFF; CDR3nt: TGTGCCAGCAGTTACTCCACAGGGGGATACGGCGGGGAGCTGTTTTTT
d_gene: NA; j_gene: TRBJ1-1; abundance: many; v_gene: TRBV6-1; CDR3aa: CASRPTGAVDTEAFF; CDR3nt: TGTGCCAGCAGACCGACAGGAGCAGTCGACACTGAAGCTTTCTTT
d_gene: NA; j_gene: TRBJ2-2; abundance: few; v_gene: TRBV4-1; CDR3aa: CASSPLPGHTGELFF; CDR3nt: TGCGCCAGCAGCCCTCTGCCGGGACACACCGGGGAGCTGTTTTTT
d_gene: NA; j_gene: TRBJ1-1; abundance: NA; v_gene: TRBV6-5; CDR3aa: CASSSLDTEAFF; CDR3nt: TGTGCCAGCAGTTCTCTTGACACTGAAGCTTTCTTT
d_gene: NA; j_gene: TRBJ1-5; abundance: many; v_gene: TRBV5-5; CDR3aa: CASSLGEQYVPQHF; CDR3nt: TGTGCCAGCAGCTTGGGTGAACAGTACGTGCCCCAGCATTTT
d_gene: NA; j_gene: TRBJ1-1; abundance: NA; v_gene: TRBV5-5; CDR3aa: CARGRGHMNTEAFF; CDR3nt: TGTGCCAGGGGCCGGGGGCACATGAACACTGAAGCTTTCTTT
d_gene: TRBD2; j_gene: TRBJ2-7; abundance: NA; v_gene: TRBV5-1; CDR3aa: CASRLRGLADSYEQYF; CDR3nt: TGCGCCAGCCGCTTGAGAGGACTAGCGGACTCCTACGAGCAGTACTTC
d_gene: TRBD1; j_gene: TRBJ2-5; abundance: NA; v_gene: TRBV10-3; CDR3aa: CAIRDDREETQYF; CDR3nt: TGTGCCATCAGAGATGACAGGGAAGAGACCCAGTACTTC
d_gene: TRBD2; j_gene: TRBJ2-1; abundance: few; v_gene: TRBV19; CDR3aa: CASSTLAGPYNEQFF; CDR3nt: TGTGCCAGTAGTACACTAGCGGGGCCGTACAATGAGCAGTTCTTC
d_gene: TRBD1; j_gene: TRBJ1-5; abundance: few; v_gene: TRBV12-3/TRBV12-4; CDR3aa: CASSPGTGSSNQPQHF; CDR3nt: TGTGCCAGCAGTCCCGGGACAGGGTCGAGCAATCAGCCCCAGCATTTT
d_gene: TRBD1; j_gene: TRBJ1-4; abundance: few; v_gene: TRBV11-1; CDR3aa: CASSARRIGTGTNEKLFF; CDR3nt: TGTGCCAGCAGCGCCCGACGTATCGGGACAGGCACTAATGAAAAACTGTTTTTT
d_gene: NA; j_gene: TRBJ2-6; abundance: many; v_gene: TRBV7-6; CDR3aa: CASSLAPDSSGANVLTF; CDR3nt: TGTGCCAGCAGCTTAGCCCCGGACAGTTCGGGGGCCAACGTCCTGACTTTC
d_gene: NA; j_gene: TRBJ2-3; abundance: many; v_gene: TRBV19; CDR3aa: CASSGLGGDTDTQYF; CDR3nt: TGTGCCAGTTCCGGGCTAGGTGGGGACACAGATACGCAGTATTTT
d_gene: TRBD2; j_gene: TRBJ2-1; abundance: many; v_gene: TRBV10-3; CDR3aa: CAIAGSDQRGNDEQFF; CDR3nt: TGTGCCATCGCGGGCTCAGACCAGCGGGGAAACGATGAGCAGTTCTTC
d_gene: TRBD1; j_gene: TRBJ1-5; abundance: NA; v_gene: TRBV6-1; CDR3aa: CASRGTANQPQHF; CDR3nt: TGTGCCAGCAGAGGGACAGCGAATCAGCCCCAGCATTTT
d_gene: NA; j_gene: TRBJ2-1; abundance: many; v_gene: TRBV12-3/TRBV12-4; CDR3aa: CASSLASVVFQFF; CDR3nt: TGTGCCAGCAGTTTAGCCTCAGTTGTCTTCCAGTTCTTC
d_gene: TRBD1; j_gene: TRBJ1-5; abundance: many; v_gene: TRBV4-1; CDR3aa: CASSQATGVQPQHF; CDR3nt: TGCGCCAGCAGCCAGGCGACAGGGGTTCAGCCCCAGCATTTT
d_gene: NA; j_gene: TRBJ2-3; abundance: few; v_gene: TRBV4-2; CDR3aa: CASSQAWPGPSTDTQYF; CDR3nt: TGTGCCAGCAGCCAAGCTTGGCCGGGGCCTAGCACAGATACGCAGTATTTT
d_gene: NA; j_gene: TRBJ1-2; abundance: many; v_gene: TRBV4-1; CDR3aa: CASSQDAGSNYGYTF; CDR3nt: TGCGCCAGCAGCCAAGACGCAGGCTCTAACTATGGCTACACCTTC
d_gene: NA; j_gene: TRBJ2-3; abundance: few; v_gene: TRBV7-8; CDR3aa: CASSLLAGTDTQYF; CDR3nt: TGTGCCAGCAGCTTATTGGCAGGAACAGATACGCAGTATTTT
d_gene: NA; j_gene: TRBJ2-2; abundance: NA; v_gene: TRBV11-2; CDR3aa: CASRPGLTGELFF; CDR3nt: TGTGCCAGCAGGCCGGGGCTCACCGGGGAGCTGTTTTTT
d_gene: NA; j_gene: TRBJ1-5; abundance: NA; v_gene: TRBV7-9; CDR3aa: CASSTGNQPQHF; CDR3nt: TGTGCCAGCAGCACAGGCAATCAGCCCCAGCATTTT
d_gene: NA; j_gene: TRBJ1-1; abundance: few; v_gene: TRBV27; CDR3aa: CASLAVNTEAFF; CDR3nt: TGTGCCAGTTTAGCAGTCAACACTGAAGCTTTCTTT
d_gene: NA; j_gene: TRBJ1-5; abundance: few; v_gene: TRBV29-1; CDR3aa: CSVGGGVGQPQHF; CDR3nt: TGCAGCGTTGGTGGGGGAGTAGGGCAGCCCCAGCATTTT
d_gene: NA; j_gene: TRBJ2-3; abundance: NA; v_gene: TRBV7-3; CDR3aa: CASSLKPAGTDTQYF; CDR3nt: TGTGCCAGCAGCTTAAAACCAGCGGGCACAGATACGCAGTATTTT
d_gene: TRBD1; j_gene: TRBJ1-1; abundance: NA; v_gene: TRBV4-1; CDR3aa: CASSPRQGGDTEAFF; CDR3nt: TGCGCCAGCAGCCCCAGACAGGGGGGGGACACTGAAGCTTTCTTT
d_gene: NA; j_gene: TRBJ2-3; abundance: few; v_gene: TRBV11-2; CDR3aa: CASSSEDPNTFGTDTQYF; CDR3nt: TGTGCCAGCAGCTCAGAGGACCCGAACACCTTTGGCACAGATACGCAGTATTTT
d_gene: NA; j_gene: TRBJ1-1; abundance: NA; v_gene: TRBV6-5; CDR3aa: CASSLGRFQEAFF; CDR3nt: TGTGCCAGCAGTTTAGGCCGATTCCAGGAAGCTTTCTTT
d_gene: NA; j_gene: TRBJ2-3; abundance: few; v_gene: TRBV4-2; CDR3aa: CASSPQDSSTDTQYF; CDR3nt: TGTGCCAGCAGCCCTCAGGACTCGTCCACAGATACGCAGTATTTT
d_gene: NA; j_gene: TRBJ2-1; abundance: NA; v_gene: TRBV9; CDR3aa: CASSVGDSVEQFF; CDR3nt: TGTGCCAGCAGCGTAGGGGATTCGGTTGAGCAGTTCTTC
d_gene: NA; j_gene: TRBJ1-5; abundance: many; v_gene: TRBV4-1; CDR3aa: CASSQQGNQPQHF; CDR3nt: TGCGCCAGCAGCCAACAGGGCAATCAGCCCCAGCATTTT
d_gene: TRBD2; j_gene: TRBJ2-3; abundance: NA; v_gene: TRBV12-3/TRBV12-4; CDR3aa: CANPPGVLAGGPPDTQYF; CDR3nt: TGTGCCAACCCCCCCGGGGTACTAGCGGGGGGTCCCCCGGATACGCAGTATTTT
d_gene: NA; j_gene: TRBJ2-3; abundance: many; v_gene: TRBV11-2; CDR3aa: CASSSQAITSTDTQYF; CDR3nt: TGTGCCAGCAGCTCCCAAGCTATTACTAGCACAGATACGCAGTATTTT
d_gene: TRBD1; j_gene: TRBJ2-5; abundance: NA; v_gene: TRBV30; CDR3aa: CAWSVDRVETQYF; CDR3nt: TGTGCCTGGAGTGTAGACAGGGTGGAGACCCAGTACTTC
d_gene: NA; j_gene: TRBJ1-1; abundance: many; v_gene: TRBV7-8; CDR3aa: CASSLWGPNTEAFF; CDR3nt: TGTGCCAGCAGCTTATGGGGACCGAACACTGAAGCTTTCTTT
d_gene: TRBD1; j_gene: TRBJ1-5; abundance: NA; v_gene: TRBV5-3; CDR3aa: CARHGTGTHSNQPQHF; CDR3nt: TGTGCCAGACACGGGACAGGAACACATAGCAATCAGCCCCAGCATTTT
d_gene: NA; j_gene: TRBJ2-1; abundance: NA; v_gene: TRBV11-2; CDR3aa: CASSLPGRPNEQFF; CDR3nt: TGTGCCAGCAGCTTACCCGGACGACCCAATGAGCAGTTCTTC
d_gene: NA; j_gene: TRBJ2-5; abundance: few; v_gene: TRBV11-2; CDR3aa: CASSLGSAGVGIQETQYF; CDR3nt: TGTGCCAGCAGCTTAGGTAGTGCCGGGGTCGGTATCCAAGAGACCCAGTACTTC
d_gene: TRBD2; j_gene: TRBJ2-1; abundance: NA; v_gene: TRBV3-1; CDR3aa: CASSQGARGGSYNEQFF; CDR3nt: TGTGCCAGCAGCCAAGGGGCGCGGGGGGGCTCCTACAATGAGCAGTTCTTC
d_gene: NA; j_gene: TRBJ2-3; abundance: NA; v_gene: TRBV7-2; CDR3aa: CASSFGYGYSTDTQYF; CDR3nt: TGTGCCAGCAGCTTTGGCTATGGCTATAGCACAGATACGCAGTATTTT
d_gene: TRBD2; j_gene: TRBJ2-1; abundance: many; v_gene: TRBV28; CDR3aa: CASSLPGLAGTSSYNEQFF; CDR3nt: TGTGCCAGCAGCCTACCGGGACTAGCGGGGACGAGCTCCTACAATGAGCAGTTCTTC
d_gene: NA; j_gene: TRBJ2-7; abundance: NA; v_gene: TRBV4-3; CDR3aa: CASSQETVGAGGSYEQYF; CDR3nt: TGCGCCAGCAGCCAAGAGACCGTGGGGGCTGGAGGCTCCTACGAGCAGTACTTC